These 2 T cell receptor beta chains were all obtained from the same sample, sequenced in a study of vaccination effects on CD4 cells after COVID-19. The repertoire was sequenced with immunoSEQ multiplex PCR; TCRdb's copy has only in-frame clones and lacks some. Here the sample spans 35,000 to 45,000 clones, about three fifths being singletons. With the ViraFEST assay, the study expanded antigen-specific CD4+ T cells using viral peptide pools, then sequenced them. Investigators separated out CD4+ T cells once around 10 days of culture had passed. The healthy vaccine recipients, who had no prior SARS-CoV-2 infection, showed negative nucleocapsid antibodies. Their specific antigens are unknown. Material: CD4+ T cells from PBMCs cultured with HCoV-OC43 spike peptides, obtained before COVID-19 vaccination. Subset reported: HCoV-OC43 spike overlapping peptide pool stimulation. These receptors were taken from a human donor who received a COVID-19 vaccine.

This rearrangement joins TRBV11-2 to TRBJ1-1; D is unresolved. This CDR3 region has 13 residues. Trimming stripped 1 base from V and 2 bases from J, with 5 bases between. In germline, CDR1 is SGHAT, CDR2 FQNNGV. The CDR3 DNA follows: TGTGCCAGCAGCTTAGTTCTAAACACTGAAGCTTTCTTT. Residues: CASSLVLNTEAFF.

This chain joins TRBV7-8 and TRBJ1-3; 8 positions match TRBD1. The CDR3 covers 16 residues. V lost 5 bases and J lost 0; bases outside the gene matches: 6. Per the germline V gene, CDR1 is SGHVS and CDR2 is FQNEAQ. CDR3 residues: CASSLAGGASGNTIYF. DNA for the CDR3: TGTGCCAGCAGCCTTGCAGGGGGCGCCTCTGGAAACACCATATATTTT.